This TCR beta chain was profiled in a study of PD-1 blockade in classical Hodgkin lymphoma. Time point specified: cycle 4 day 1 (C4D1), after less than seven weeks of nivolumab. Autologous stem cell transplantation was followed by relapse in every patient, and brentuximab vedotin exposure varied. A word on this clone: Its antigen is unknown.

With 1 base removed from V and 0 bases from J, the gap between germline ends came to 7 bases. Germline loops: CDR1 MNHNS, CDR2 SASEGT. The CDR3 sequence is 15 residues long. The protocol was immunoSEQ multiplex PCR, while the TCRdb copy is restricted to in-frame clones and leaves out a portion. The data show approximately 65,000 clones, under 95% seen once. Study results and limitations: At baseline, newly diagnosed patients reportedly showed less TCR diversity than healthy donors. The authors excluded patients who started nivolumab under 1 year after ASCT. It was among complete responders that baseline diversity resembled that of newly diagnosed patients.

The sequence came from a human donor with classical Hodgkin lymphoma. The chain couples TRBV6-1 to TRBJ2-4; D is possibly TRBD1 (6 bases). The source material was peripheral blood mononuclear cells (PBMCs), sampled before the fourth cycle of nivolumab. The CDR3 loop reads CASSEDRVAKNIQYF. CDR3 DNA: TGTGCCAGCAGTGAAGACAGGGTAGCCAAAAACATTCAGTACTTC.